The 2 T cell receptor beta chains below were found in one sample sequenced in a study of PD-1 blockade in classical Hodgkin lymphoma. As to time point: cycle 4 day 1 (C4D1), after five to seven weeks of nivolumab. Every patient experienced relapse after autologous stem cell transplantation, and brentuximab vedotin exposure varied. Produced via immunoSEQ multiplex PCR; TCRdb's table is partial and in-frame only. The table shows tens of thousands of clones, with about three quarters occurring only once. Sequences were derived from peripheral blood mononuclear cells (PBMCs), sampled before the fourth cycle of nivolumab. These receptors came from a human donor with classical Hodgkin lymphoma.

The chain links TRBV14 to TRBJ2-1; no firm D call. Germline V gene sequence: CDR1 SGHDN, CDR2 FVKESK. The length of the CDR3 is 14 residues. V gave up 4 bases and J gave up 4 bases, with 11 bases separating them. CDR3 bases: TGTGCCAGCAGCCCCACTAACCGGTACAATGAGCAGTTCTTC. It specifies CASSPTNRYNEQFF.

CDR3 amino acids: CASSRRPINQPQHF. The CDR3 bases are TGTGCCAGCAGTCGACGTCCGATTAACCAGCCCCAGCATTTT. The chain carries TRBV2 and TRBJ1-5; D call uncertain. This CDR3 is built from 14 residues. Trimming took 5 bases from V and 7 from J, leaving 15 bases between them. Germline V lookup: CDR1 SNHLY, CDR2 FYNNEI. Drawing the rest from reference TRBV2 and TRBJ1-5, the complete variable domain is EPEVTQTPSHQVTQMGQEVILRCVPISNHLYFYWYRQILGQKVEFLVSFYNNEISEKSEIFDDQFSVERPDGSNFTLKIRSTKLEDSAMYFCASSRRPINQPQHFGDGTRLSIL.